These 25 T cell receptor beta chains originate from one sample sequenced in a study of T cell repertoires in cytomegalovirus infection. TCRdb re-derived calls from the reads in MiXCR, one entry per CDR3 protein. The sample lists some 700,000 distinct CDR3 sequences; 35% to 45% were seen once. The sequenced sample consisted of PBMCs. The receptors originated from a human donor in good health (CMV status not recorded). Some clones in this sample may be carry-over from other donors' samples.

This clonotype was counted a few times. The chain combines TRBV4-1 with TRBJ1-5; 7 bases are shared with TRBD1. This CDR3 comprises 15 residues. After removal of 1 base from V and 1 base from J, the junction contained 1 base not matched to a gene. The germline CDR1 and CDR2 sequences are MGHRA and YSYEKL. CDR3 in DNA: TGCGCCAGCAGCCAAGTGACAGGGAGCAATCAGCCCCAGCATTTT. Amino acid sequence: CASSQVTGSNQPQHF.

This chain joins TRBV7-2 and TRBJ1-2, with D hard to call. Trimming shortened V by 5 bases and J by 7 bases, and 8 bases separated the two germline ends. The CDR3 loop spans 11 amino acids. The germline V gene encodes CDR1 SGHTA and CDR2 FQGNSA. The CDR3 loop reads CASSPQAGYTF. CDR3 bases: TGTGCCAGCAGCCCCCAAGCTGGCTACACCTTC.

This clonotype was seen ten or more times. The chain joins TRBV7-2 to TRBJ1-4; TRBD1 aligns across 7 bases. The J segment lost 4 bases and the V segment lost 5 bases, leaving 4 bases of the junction unmatched. The CDR3 covers 14 residues. The germline gives CDR1 SGHTA, CDR2 FQGNSA. The DNA for the CDR3 is TGTGCCAGCAGCCGGGACAGCTTTAATGAAAAACTGTTTTTT. This sequence encodes CASSRDSFNEKLFF.

This sequence joins TRBV2 and TRBJ2-5, with 10 bases that match TRBD2. The CDR3 is 15 residues long. The germline V gene encodes CDR1 SNHLY and CDR2 FYNNEI. The J segment lost 3 bases and the V segment lost 7 bases, leaving 8 bases of the junction unmatched. For the CDR3, the DNA is TGTGCCAGCACCTTATCCCTAGCGGGGGAAGAGACCCAGTACTTC. This sequence encodes CASTLSLAGEETQYF.

This clonotype has only a few counts. The rearrangement links TRBV7-2 to TRBJ1-4; a weak D match, TRBD1 (5 bases). The germline V gene encodes CDR1 SGHTA and CDR2 FQGNSA. Trimming took off 5 bases at V and 4 bases at J, with 11 bases between the two ends. This CDR3 contains 14 residues. In DNA, the CDR3 is TGTGCCAGCAGCCAAAGACAGTTTAATGAAAAACTGTTTTTT. This encodes CASSQRQFNEKLFF. Full variable domain (missing parts from reference TRBV7-2 and TRBJ1-4): GAGVSQSPSNKVTEKGKDVELRCDPISGHTALYWYRQSLGQGLEFLIYFQGNSAPDKSGLPSDRFSAERTGGSVSTLTIQRTQQEDSAVYLCASSQRQFNEKLFFGSGTQLSVL.

The rearrangement uses TRBV7-8 and TRBJ2-2; no definite D call. Deletions cut 6 bases from V and 2 bases from J, with 10 bases between. CDR1 is SGHVS and CDR2 is FQNEAQ in the germline V gene. The CDR3 is 14 amino acids. The CDR3 reads CASRRRENTGELFF. In nucleotides, the CDR3 is TGTGCCAGCAGACGGAGAGAAAACACCGGGGAGCTGTTTTTT.

This chain connects TRBV18 to TRBJ1-1; 9 bases fit TRBD1. In germline, CDR1 is KGHSH, CDR2 LQKENI. The CDR3 contains 19 residues. Germline trimming cut 3 bases from V and 2 bases from J; bases unmatched to any gene: 16. Here the CDR3 reads CASSPPRRDRVVVNTEAFF. The CDR3 DNA sequence: TGTGCCAGCTCACCCCCCCGGCGGGACAGGGTTGTAGTAAACACTGAAGCTTTCTTT.

The V and J genes are TRBV10-3 and TRBJ1-2, with TRBD1 as a possible D gene (5 bases). Looked up from germline, CDR1 is ENHRY and CDR2 is SYGVKD. Trimming left V 7 bases short and J 4 bases short, with 16 bases between. This CDR3 has 14 residues. CDR3 region: CAINQREGSYGYTF. DNA of the CDR3: TGTGCCATCAATCAGCGGGAGGGGAGCTATGGCTACACCTTC.

This chain joins TRBV28 and TRBJ1-1, with a weak D call TRBD1 (5 bases). V lost 10 bases and J lost 6, with 18 bases in between. The CDR3 contains 13 residues. The V gene's germline CDR1 is MDHEN and CDR2 SYDVKM. The CDR3 DNA follows: TGTGCCACCACAAGGGTGCGGGGGGCTGAAGCTTTCTTT. It yields the protein CATTRVRGAEAFF.

This chain connects TRBV7-6 to TRBJ2-6; D possibly matches TRBD1 or TRBD2 (5 bases each). The CDR3 runs to 17 residues. From germline, CDR1 is SGHVS and CDR2 FNYEAQ. Trimming stripped 3 bases from V and 9 bases from J, with 21 bases between. The CDR3 nucleotides are TGTGCCAGCAGCTTGGAGCGACATGAGGGTCAGGGCAACGTCCTGACTTTC. It yields the protein CASSLERHEGQGNVLTF.

This rearrangement joins TRBV6-2 or TRBV6-3 to TRBJ2-1; the match to TRBD2 covers 10 bases. V shed 7 bases, J shed 0 bases, and the junction held 3 bases outside the gene matches. Germline-derived CDR1 and CDR2 are MNHEY and SVGEGT. The CDR3 is 15 residues long. The CDR3 DNA sequence: TGTGCCAGCACTAGCGGGAGCACCTCCTACAATGAGCAGTTCTTC. It specifies CASTSGSTSYNEQFF.

This clonotype was detected a few times. CDR3 sequence: CSARTRGGLGNEQFF. In DNA form, the CDR3 reads TGCAGTGCTAGAACCCGGGGGGGGCTGGGCAATGAGCAGTTCTTC. V gene TRBV20-1 combines with J gene TRBJ2-1; 8 bases map to TRBD2. This CDR3 has 15 amino acids. V was pared by 2 bases and J by 6 bases, with 9 bases of the junction left unmatched. Germline V gene sequence: CDR1 DFQATT, CDR2 SNEGSKA (reference sequence).

The rearrangement uses TRBV4-2 and TRBJ1-2; D is uncertain. This CDR3 is built from 15 residues. CDR1 and CDR2 (germline): LGHNA, YNFKEQ. V was trimmed by 3 bases and J by 3 bases, leaving 14 bases between them. The CDR3 is CASSQYGGVDYGYTF. CDR3 DNA sequence: TGTGCCAGCAGCCAGTACGGCGGGGTGGACTATGGCTACACCTTC.

The V call is TRBV4-1, the J call TRBJ2-3; D perhaps matches TRBD2 (5 bases). Germline values: CDR1 MGHRA, CDR2 YSYEKL. The V end was cut by 3 bases, the J end by 5 bases, with 18 bases between. The CDR3 consists of 16 residues. CDR3 amino acids: CASSHPNQGGGDTQYF. CDR3 coding DNA: TGCGCCAGCAGCCACCCTAATCAAGGCGGAGGAGATACGCAGTATTTT.

This clonotype appeared many times. The chain couples TRBV7-2 to TRBJ2-5; D is perhaps TRBD1 (5 bases). Deletions cut 1 base from V and 2 bases from J, with 14 bases between. Germline V lookup: CDR1 SGHTA, CDR2 FQGNSA. The CDR3 loop spans 16 amino acids. CDR3 loop: CASSLGVQGRQETQYF. In DNA form, the CDR3 reads TGTGCCAGCAGCTTAGGAGTTCAGGGCAGACAAGAGACCCAGTACTTC.

J is TRBJ1-1 and V is TRBV5-1; 7 positions agree with TRBD1. J was trimmed by 1 base and V by 4 bases; bases with no gene match: 7. This CDR3 contains 15 residues. Germline lookup yields CDR1 SGHRS and CDR2 YFSETQ. In DNA form, the CDR3 reads TGCGCCAGCAGCGCCAACAGGGGACAGAACACTGAAGCTTTCTTT. Translation: CASSANRGQNTEAFF.

This clonotype was counted a single time. This chain links TRBV28 with TRBJ1-6; D unresolved. The CDR3 totals 14 residues. Trimming left V 3 bases short and J 9 bases short, with 12 bases between. Germline loops: CDR1 MDHEN, CDR2 SYDVKM. This CDR3 reads CASSFGSPGSPLHF. Written as DNA, the CDR3 is TGTGCCAGCAGTTTCGGGAGTCCGGGTTCACCCCTCCACTTT.

Comments on this clonotype: One base away lies a much larger clone, so this may be a sequencing read error. The genes are TRBV28 and TRBJ2-7; possibly TRBD1 for D (5 bases). CDR3 length equals 16 residues. The germline V gene has CDR1 MDHEN and CDR2 SYDVKM. Deletions cut 2 bases from V and 2 bases from J, with 16 bases between. The CDR3 nucleotides are TGTGCCAGCAGTTTACCTTTTGACAGTGGGCCCTACGAGCAGTACTTC. Translating gives CASSLPFDSGPYEQYF.

The rearrangement joins TRBV7-9 to TRBJ1-2; unclear D gene. CDR3 size: 16 residues. Germline values: CDR1 SEHNR, CDR2 FQNEAQ (reference sequence). V shed 4 bases and J shed 1 base, with 16 bases lying between them. CDR3 in amino acids: CASSSTTDGINYGYTF. CDR3 coding DNA: TGTGCCAGCAGCTCAACTACGGACGGAATTAACTATGGCTACACCTTC.

In this sample, this clonotype turned up a few times. The rearrangement links TRBV29-1 to TRBJ2-2, with TRBD2 as a possible D gene (5 bases). V lost 3 bases and J lost 4, with 9 bases in between. This CDR3 contains 13 residues. Germline V gene lookup returns CDR1 SQVTM and CDR2 ANQGSEA. In DNA, the CDR3 is TGCAGCGTTGAGGAGGTGGGCACCGGGGAGCTGTTTTTT. Protein sequence: CSVEEVGTGELFF.

This sequence joins TRBV3-1 and TRBJ2-7, with D perhaps being TRBD1 or TRBD2 (6 bases each). This CDR3 is 18 amino acids long. V lost 2 bases to trimming and J lost 6 bases, with 26 bases between them. CDR1 is LGHDT and CDR2 is YNNKEL in the germline V gene (reference sequence). The CDR3 sequence is CASSQPPWASLGGFEQYF. Written as DNA, the CDR3 is TGTGCCAGCAGCCAACCCCCCTGGGCTAGCCTCGGGGGCTTCGAGCAGTACTTC.

This clonotype was detected only a few times. The chain couples TRBV28 to TRBJ2-1; D may match TRBD1 or TRBD2 (5 bases each). The CDR3 loop spans 12 amino acids. Trimming removed 4 bases at V and 9 bases at J, with 10 bases between. CDR1 and CDR2 (germline): MDHEN, SYDVKM. The CDR3 DNA follows: TGTGCCAGCAGTTACGTGAGGGGTGAGCAGTTCTTC. This sequence encodes CASSYVRGEQFF.

V and J are TRBV7-6 and TRBJ1-5; the D is unclear. Trimming removed 5 bases at V and 3 bases at J, with 11 bases between. This CDR3 spans 14 amino acids. Looked up from germline, CDR1 is SGHVS and CDR2 is FNYEAQ. The chain's CDR3 is CASSQEAYNQPQHF. As DNA, the CDR3 is TGTGCCAGCAGCCAAGAAGCCTACAATCAGCCCCAGCATTTT.

The gene calls are TRBV7-9 and TRBJ2-7; perhaps TRBD1 as D (6 bases). The germline V gene encodes CDR1 SEHNR and CDR2 FQNEAQ (reference sequence). The CDR3 is 15 residues long. V dropped 6 bases and J dropped 2 bases, with 17 bases sitting between them. The CDR3 loop reads CASSRPGGVTYEQYF. The DNA of the CDR3 is TGTGCCAGCAGTCGCCCTGGGGGCGTTACCTACGAGCAGTACTTC.

This clonotype was seen more than once but under ten times. The V gene is TRBV7-9, the J gene TRBJ2-3; no clear D gene. Germline CDR1 SEHNR, CDR2 FQNEAQ (reference sequence). V was cut by 3 bases and J by 0 bases, with 7 bases left in between. CDR3 length: 14 amino acids. CDR3 nucleotide sequence: TGTGCCAGCAGCTTCGGTCTTAGCACAGATACGCAGTATTTT. It yields the protein CASSFGLSTDTQYF.